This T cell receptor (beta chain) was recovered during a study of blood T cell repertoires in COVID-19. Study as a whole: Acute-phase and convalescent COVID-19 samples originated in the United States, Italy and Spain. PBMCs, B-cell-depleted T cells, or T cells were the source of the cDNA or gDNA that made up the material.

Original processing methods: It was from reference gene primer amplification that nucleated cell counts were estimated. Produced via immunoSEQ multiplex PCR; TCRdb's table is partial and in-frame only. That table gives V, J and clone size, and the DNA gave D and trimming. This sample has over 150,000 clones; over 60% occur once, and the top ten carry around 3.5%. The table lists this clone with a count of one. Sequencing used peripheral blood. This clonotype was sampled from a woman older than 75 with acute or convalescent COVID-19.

The CDR3, as DNA: TGTGCCAGCAGTCGATGGGACAGGGGCACTGAAGCTTTCTTT. It encodes CASSRWDRGTEAFF. The J gene is TRBJ1-1, the V gene TRBV27, with TRBD1 identical over 10 bases. Losses at the gene ends were 5 bases for V and 4 bases for J; bases not matched to a gene: 4. The germline V gene encodes CDR1 MNHEY and CDR2 SMNVEV (reference sequence). This CDR3 has 14 residues.